The 22 T cell receptor beta chains below come from one sample, sequenced in a study of Ad26.COV2.S vaccination and SARS-CoV-2 variants. Clones were read by immunoSEQ multiplex PCR, and TCRdb kept only the in-frame ones, dropping some. The sample has about 480,000 clones; roughly 89% are singletons. This sample's treatment: 15 to 20 received Ad26.COV2.S at low or high dose, single or two shots; 5 received placebo; per-sample allocation not given. Vaccine and placebo recipients were sampled on day 63 after the first injection. This specimen was peripheral blood, taken in a trial of Ad26.COV2.S vaccine versus placebo. The receptors were gathered from a person aged 18-65 years who received the Ad26.COV2.S COVID-19 vaccine or a placebo.

The chain carries TRBV6-2 or TRBV6-3 and TRBJ2-3; 7 positions match TRBD2. The trim removed 5 bases at V and 6 bases at J, leaving 8 bases unmatched. The CDR3 is made up of 14 amino acids. Germline V lookup: CDR1 MNHEY, CDR2 SVGEGT. The CDR3 region is CASSHPSGRDTQYF. Written as DNA, the CDR3 is TGTGCCAGCAGTCACCCTAGCGGCAGGGATACGCAGTATTTT.

The V gene is TRBV30, the J gene TRBJ2-7; D not resolved. Germline V CDR1 and CDR2: GTSNPN, SVGIG (reference sequence). The V end lost 5 bases, the J end lost 4 bases, and 15 bases lay between the germline ends. The CDR3 contains 13 residues. The CDR3 loop is CAWGEASVYEQYF. As DNA, the CDR3 is TGTGCCTGGGGCGAGGCCTCGGTGTACGAGCAGTACTTC.

The chain couples TRBV28 to TRBJ2-7; tentatively, D is TRBD2 (7 bases). The CDR3 is 13 residues long. Germline V lookup: CDR1 MDHEN, CDR2 SYDVKM. Deletions cut 6 bases from V and 7 bases from J, with 16 bases between. CDR3: CASRWSGGWEQYF. In DNA, the CDR3 is TGTGCCAGCAGATGGTCGGGGGGCTGGGAGCAGTACTTC.

This clone occurred once. The rearrangement links TRBV20-1 to TRBJ2-7; D is uncertain. The V gene lost 5 bases and the J gene lost 4 bases, with 9 bases spanning the gap. The CDR3 extends over 11 amino acids. CDR1 is DFQATT, CDR2 SNEGSKA, per germline (reference sequence). The CDR3 spells CSALYTYEQYF. For the CDR3, the DNA is TGCAGTGCTCTCTACACGTACGAGCAGTACTTC.

The rearrangement joins TRBV2 to TRBJ1-1; D gene uncertain. CDR1 and CDR2 (germline): SNHLY, FYNNEI. V was trimmed by 6 bases and J by 1 base, leaving 9 bases between them. The CDR3 runs 13 residues. CDR3 nucleotide sequence: TGTGCCAGCAGACTCACTGAGAACACTGAAGCTTTCTTT. Translated, it gives CASRLTENTEAFF.

This sequence joins TRBV7-9 and TRBJ2-1; TRBD2 matches at 7 bases. Germline V lookup: CDR1 SEHNR, CDR2 FQNEAQ (reference sequence). Trimming at V came to 1 base and at J to 10 bases, leaving 7 bases not matched to a gene. This CDR3 comprises 14 residues. Written as DNA, the CDR3 is TGTGCCAGCAGCTTAGGGAGTGGGAGGGAGGAGCAGTTCTTC. This translates into CASSLGSGREEQFF. The whole variable domain, remainder taken from reference TRBV7-9 and TRBJ2-1, is DTGVSQNPRHKITKRGQNVTFRCDPISEHNRLYWYRQTLGQGPEFLTYFQNEAQLEKSRLLSDRFSAERPKGSFSTLEIQRTEQGDSAMYLCASSLGSGREEQFFGPGTRLTVL.

This clone was observed once. This chain links TRBV6-5 with TRBJ1-6; D gene ambiguous. From germline, CDR1 is MNHEY and CDR2 SVGAGI. Trimming stripped 6 bases from V and 14 bases from J, with 11 bases between. The CDR3 totals 11 residues. In DNA form, the CDR3 reads TGTGCCAGCAGCGAGGCTCGGGCCCTCCACTTT. Translation gives CASSEARALHF.

This clone appeared once. V usage is TRBV19 and J usage is TRBJ2-5; no reliable D call. V lost 6 bases and J lost 4, with 15 bases in between. CDR1 and CDR2 (germline): LNHDA, SQIVND (reference sequence). The CDR3 runs 14 residues. The CDR3 DNA sequence: TGTGCCAGTAGCTTTATTTCGGGTCGAGAGACCCAGTACTTC. It yields the protein CASSFISGRETQYF.

This chain links TRBV6-1 with TRBJ1-2; D perhaps matches TRBD1 (6 bases). The germline V and J ends were trimmed by 2 bases and 4 bases, with 8 bases remaining between them. The germline gives CDR1 MNHNS, CDR2 SASEGT. This CDR3 spans 13 amino acids. Here the CDR3 reads CASSERGGYGYTF. The CDR3 DNA follows: TGTGCCAGCAGTGAACGAGGGGGCTATGGCTACACCTTC.

The CDR3 DNA reads as TGTGCCAGCAGCCAACCTAGCGGGAGGAGCTACAATGAGCAGTTCTTC. Protein: CASSQPSGRSYNEQFF. The chain couples TRBV3-1 (or the pseudogene TRBV3-2) to TRBJ2-1; 11 nucleotides agree with TRBD2. Germline CDR1 is LGHDT and CDR2 is YNNKEL (reference sequence). The CDR3 has 16 amino acids. The junction had 3 bases not matched to a gene; V was cut back by 2 bases and J by 3 bases.

This rearrangement joins TRBV10-3 to TRBJ1-5; 7 nucleotides match TRBD1. Germline lookup yields CDR1 ENHRY and CDR2 SYGVKD. The ends lost 4 bases at V and 6 bases at J; junction bases unmatched: 6. The CDR3 sequence is 14 residues long. The CDR3 sequence: CAISGTGGGQPQHF. The CDR3 coding sequence is TGTGCCATCAGTGGGACAGGCGGGGGTCAGCCCCAGCATTTT.

The rearrangement uses TRBV6-5 and TRBJ2-1; 8 bases align to TRBD1. Germline lookup yields CDR1 MNHEY and CDR2 SVGAGI. After removal of 6 bases from V and 7 bases from J, the junction contained 11 bases not matched to a gene. CDR3 length equals 15 residues. The CDR3 DNA follows: TGTGCCAGCAGCCAGACAGGGGCTCGCGTGAATGAGCAGTTCTTC. This sequence encodes CASSQTGARVNEQFF.

This clone was counted only a few times. This chain links TRBV12-3 or TRBV12-4 with TRBJ1-6; perhaps TRBD1 as D (5 bases). The CDR3 has 13 amino acids. V dropped 8 bases and J dropped 10 bases, with 15 bases sitting between them. In DNA, the CDR3 is TGTGCCAGCCGGGCAGGGTTTGGCTCACCCCTCCACTTT. Protein product: CASRAGFGSPLHF.

J is TRBJ2-7 and V is TRBV3-1 (or the pseudogene TRBV3-2); 7 bases map to TRBD2. Germline values: CDR1 LGHDT, CDR2 YNNKEL (reference sequence). The J segment lost 3 bases and the V segment lost 2 bases, leaving 13 bases of the junction unmatched. The CDR3 totals 17 residues. The CDR3 loop reads CASSQLFRGRNSYEQYF. The CDR3 DNA sequence: TGTGCCAGCAGCCAATTGTTTCGCGGGAGAAATAGCTACGAGCAGTACTTC.

V gene TRBV7-2 combines with J gene TRBJ2-5; D call uncertain. V lost 3 bases and J lost 0, with 11 bases in between. Looked up from germline, CDR1 is SGHTA and CDR2 is FQGNSA. The length of the CDR3 is 15 residues. CDR3 in amino acids: CASSFPGWYQETQYF. In DNA form, the CDR3 reads TGTGCCAGCAGCTTCCCCGGATGGTACCAAGAGACCCAGTACTTC.

This clone was seen once. This chain connects TRBV19 to TRBJ2-7; D not certain. Between the trimmed V and J ends, which lost 5 bases and 0 bases, there was a span of 11 bases. This CDR3 is built from 14 residues. CDR1 LNHDA and CDR2 SQIVND come from the germline V gene (reference sequence). The CDR3 sequence is CASSVGASSYEQYF. The CDR3 nucleotides are TGTGCCAGTAGTGTAGGCGCTAGCTCCTACGAGCAGTACTTC.

The V call is TRBV7-2, the J call TRBJ1-2, with a possible D match to TRBD1 (6 bases). CDR1 SGHTA and CDR2 FQGNSA come from the germline V gene. The length of the CDR3 is 16 residues. Trimming removed 5 bases from V and 4 bases from J, with 20 bases in between. The DNA of the CDR3 is TGTGCCAGCAGCGCTAGGACAGCCTCACAGCCCTATGGCTACACCTTC. Translated, it gives CASSARTASQPYGYTF.

CDR3 sequence reads: CAWGQGSEQYF. CDR3 DNA: TGTGCCTGGGGACAGGGTTCCGAGCAGTACTTC. The V and J genes are TRBV30 and TRBJ2-7, with 8 bases matching TRBD1. Germline assignment: CDR1 GTSNPN and CDR2 SVGIG (reference sequence). The CDR3 length is 11 residues. Trimming took 5 bases from V and 6 from J; bases not matched to a gene: 3.

The gene calls are TRBV11-2 and TRBJ2-6; no reliable D call. Germline CDR1 reads SGHAT; CDR2 reads FQNNGV. The CDR3 is 16 residues long. V was shortened by 5 bases and J by 0 bases, with 11 bases between the two germline ends. CDR3 bases: TGTGCCAGCAGCCCTTCAGGTGGCTCTGGGGCCAACGTCCTGACTTTC. Amino acid sequence: CASSPSGGSGANVLTF. The full variable domain, with the rest looked up from reference TRBV11-2 and TRBJ2-6, is EAGVAQSPRYKIIEKRQSVAFWCNPISGHATLYWYQQILGQGPKLLIQFQNNGVVDDSQLPKDRFSAERLKGVDSTLKIQPAKLEDSAVYLCASSPSGGSGANVLTFGAGSRLTVL.

The chain joins TRBV12-3 or TRBV12-4 to TRBJ2-5; no firm D call. Trimming cost V 5 bases and J 9 bases, with 16 bases left between them. The CDR3 has 13 residues. The CDR3, as DNA: TGTGCCAGCAGTCCACAGACCGTCGGAGCCCAGTACTTC. Its protein is CASSPQTVGAQYF.

This sequence joins TRBV19 and TRBJ2-3; 11 bases are shared with TRBD2. This CDR3 has 15 amino acids. Trimming took 6 bases from V and 1 from J; bases not matched to a gene: 3. Germline CDR1 reads LNHDA; CDR2 reads SQIVND (reference sequence). This CDR3 is CASSTSGGGTDTQYF. The CDR3 DNA sequence: TGTGCCAGTAGCACTAGCGGGGGAGGCACAGATACGCAGTATTTT.

This clone was detected only once. The rearrangement joins TRBV9 to TRBJ2-3, with 7 bases matching TRBD2. This CDR3 comprises 14 residues. V was clipped by 0 bases and J by 8 bases; unmatched bases: 6. Per the germline V gene, CDR1 is SGDLS and CDR2 is YYNGEE. In DNA, the CDR3 is TGTGCCAGCAGCGTAGTGCAGTGGGAGGGTACGCAGTATTTT. Encoded protein: CASSVVQWEGTQYF.